This TCR beta chain was obtained from a study of T cells in Graves' hyperthyroidism and ophthalmopathy. RNA transcripts were the template for amplifying TCR beta CDR3 regions. The primer set for the first-round RT-PCR of the TCR CDR3 was HTBI. TCRdb re-called the multiplex PCR reads with MiXCR, one entry per CDR3 protein. The repertoire consists of 700,000 or so distinct CDR3 sequences, with over 15% occurring once and the leading ten covering under 8.5%. Between the trimmed V and J ends, which lost 0 bases and 9 bases, there was a span of 18 bases. Per the germline V gene, CDR1 is MGHRA and CDR2 is YSYEKL. This CDR3 spans 17 amino acids. Aged 18 to 65, the patients had hyperthyroidism that was newly diagnosed and had lasted under 2 months.

This clonotype was obtained from a young man with Graves' hyperthyroidism. Sequencing used blood. The genes are TRBV4-1 and TRBJ1-6; no clear D gene. CDR3 sequence: CASSQDVAGRGVSPLHF. Here the CDR3 DNA reads TGCGCCAGCAGCCAAGACGTTGCCGGACGTGGGGTTTCACCCCTCCACTTT.